This TCR beta chain is from a study of Graves' ophthalmopathy and Graves' hyperthyroidism. As diagnostic evidence, clinical symptoms, serum thyroxine, TRAb, thyroid ultrasound and orbital computed tomography were relied upon. This clonotype was detected ten times or more. The study amplified TCR beta CDR3 regions using RNA transcripts. The library came from an HTBI-primed first-round RT-PCR and a second-round multiplex PCR. MiXCR, run by TCRdb on the multiplex PCR reads, gives a single entry per CDR3 protein. The data show almost 750,000 distinct CDR3 sequences, roughly two fifths seen once. The CDR3 consists of 13 residues. CDR1 is SNHLY, CDR2 FYNNEI, per germline. V lost 6 bases to trimming and J lost 2 bases, with 8 bases between them.

The sample taken for sequencing was peripheral blood. The chain has TRBV2 and TRBJ1-5; a weak D match, TRBD1 (5 bases). This clonotype originated in an adult man with Graves' ophthalmopathy. The CDR3 DNA follows: TGTGCCAGCAGCAGGGAAGGCAATCAGCCCCAGCATTTT. Its translation is CASSREGNQPQHF.